This note documents a single TCR beta chain sequence. Its cognate antigen has yet to be identified. Within one base of it there is no much larger clone, and no base qualities were kept. This sample was included in a study of cytomegalovirus exposure and HLA in healthy donors (dated by TCRdb to about 2017). About the investigation overall: According to an earlier analysis of a few hundred of the donors, about 170 million T cells yielded some 120 million unique TCR beta sequences and more than 250 Gb of sequence data. To predict cytomegalovirus infection status, the study brought together high-throughput TCR immunosequencing, statistical association of individual TCRs with disease status, and machine learning. An early release that covered some 640 HLA-typed donors contained approximately 300 gigabases of sequencing data and 80 million or so unique TCR sequences. Using immunosequencing, the study profiled T cell repertoires from roughly 650 subjects and related those repertoires to cytomegalovirus serostatus. An earlier analysis of approximately 640 of the donors applied high-throughput TCR beta sequencing to assess whether each TCR beta V gene segment acted as functional or pseudogenic. About five DR-DQ haplotypes were treated as single units for association and clustering because of strong linkage in the cohort. Besides the first cohort of roughly 660 subjects, a separate validation cohort made up of roughly 120 different subjects was used. The study aimed to test whether cataloging public T cell receptors could reveal signatures of past pathogen exposure. Donor age, sex, ethnicity and CMV serostatus were collected together with the repertoire data. Of the 398 genotyped donors, 81% were placed in the genetic ancestry cluster associated with self-reported Caucasian donors. Both class I and class II loci were covered by HLA typing, at four-digit resolution. Typing coverage differed by locus: A, B, C, DRB1 and DQB1 were typed in about 620-630 donors, DQA1 in about 550, DPA1 in over 600, and DPB1 in 450 to 490. A later analysis re-examined previously published TCR beta repertoires from hundreds of donors and added high-resolution HLA genotyping to investigate patterns of TCR occurrence. Across around 400 genotyped donors of the cohort, an average of about 240,000 unique TCR beta nucleotide sequences per donor were sequenced, and 15% to 20% of those sequences were non-productive. In the later analysis, no new phenotypic data were used to find candidate immune exposures; instead, reliance was placed on TCR beta sequences and their occurrence across donors. Genome-wide SNP genotypes for about three fifths of the roughly 700 donors were used in a later genetic analysis, which treated that subset as a discovery cohort. All discovery cohort repertoires had been generated on a single sequencing platform.

The germline V end is reduced by 3 bases and the J end by 5 bases; junction bases left unmatched: 5. The germline V gene specifies SGHAT as CDR1 and FQNNGV as CDR2. From cysteine to phenylalanine, the CDR3 is 14 amino acids long. Only the CDR3 DNA stays, 42 bases, in frame from base 1. In total, around 600 healthy bone marrow donors made up the cohort. Cohort members were all nominally healthy when sampled, although unrecorded immune exposures were likely present. The donor was CMV seropositive and belonged to the group of 250 to 300 seropositive cohort members. Every donor gave a peripheral blood sample, and the peripheral blood mononuclear cells from that sample were used for TCR beta sequencing. Genomic DNA extraction from the blood cell samples was performed with the Qiagen DNeasy Blood Extraction Kit. The library was built by means of the immunoSEQ multiplex PCR assay. For the multiplex PCR, a mixture combining 60 forward primers for TCR Vbeta segments and 13 reverse primers for TCR Jbeta segments was used. A multiplex PCR assay on genomic DNA amplified the CDR3 region of rearranged TCR beta genes. Amplified TCR beta libraries were sequenced as 87-base-pair reads on the Illumina HiSeq System. For the original study's pipeline: In a later analysis, some 80 million unique TCR beta chains were counted across the 650 to 750 repertoires, and around 10 million of these chains were shared by at least two donors. Raw reads were error-corrected and collapsed into unique sequences by a nearest-neighbor algorithm in which closely related sequences were merged to remove PCR and sequencing errors. Alignment of CDR3 sequences to IMGT reference sequences was used to assign V, D and J gene segments. For a sequence to be retained, a match of at least six nucleotides to both a V gene segment and a J gene segment was required. A rearrangement counted as productive if the CDR3 had no stop codons and remained in frame with V and J, and every other rearrangement counted as non-productive. Following IMGT convention, CDR3 was defined as the stretch from the second conserved V-encoded cysteine up to the conserved J-encoded phenylalanine. In an earlier analysis of around 570 of the donors, sequences lacking an unambiguous match to a single V gene segment were excluded. In an earlier analysis of several hundred of the donors, a V segment was called functional when productive rearrangements were above 56.7%, and segregating when the standard deviation between donors exceeded 5%. A statistical classification framework was built for diagnosing cytomegalovirus status from the catalog of TCR beta chain sequences. V and J gene assignment, in a later analysis, came from comparing TCR nucleotide sequences with IMGT/GENE-DB human TR gene sequences. A later analysis assigned CDR3 sequences and most-parsimonious VDJ recombination scenarios with the TCRdist pipeline. In a later analysis, each TCR beta chain was defined by its CDR3 amino acid sequence together with its V-gene family, and reads without a unique V-gene family were excluded. A later analysis removed several hundred highly shared, low-generation-probability nucleotide sequences to deal with suspected cross-contamination and a sequencing artifact. In a later analysis, a clonal expansion index for each public chain was calculated from normalized within-repertoire ranks of inferred template counts. Generation probabilities in a later analysis came from a VDJ recombination model fitted to out-of-frame rearrangements, and those results were checked against IGoR. In a later analysis, hypergeometric tests were used to score TCR-TCR, TCR-HLA and TCR-CMV co-occurrence, with a repertoire-size bias correction applied to TCR pairs. In a later analysis, false discovery rates were estimated by permuting HLA or CMV assignments 20 times. In a later analysis, co-occurring TCRs were grouped using DBSCAN, with TCRdist sequence similarity added in when clustering inside HLA-allele-positive subsets. Co-occurrence clustering excluded repertoires with fewer than 30,000 or more than 120,000 public chains, plus five with anomalous nucleotide sharing. Entries here come from immuneACCESS through TCRdb and include only in-frame sequences with V and J called. Some clones fail to appear in such tables; in the studies checked, an unresolved V gene covers under half of the shortfall, and the cause of the remainder is unknown. From that table come the V and J calls and clone size; the DNA was used to work out D and trimming. The sample yields roughly 140,000 clones; around 80% were counted once. Around 9.7% of the sample goes to the ten largest clones.

General study outcomes and caveats: According to a later analysis, most CMV-associated TCR beta chains appeared to be HLA-restricted, and the HLA associations seemed to be driven largely by CMV exposure. Sequencing depth was assumed to be roughly uniform across donors in the presence/absence analyses, though that assumption may not hold. CMV serostatus was the only immune exposure information available for the cohort. A further reported finding was that TCR beta sequences accurately predicted the HLA-A and HLA-B alleles for most subjects in the first cohort. Correlated functional status among segregating V segments might be attributable to linkage disequilibrium, but an unknown experimental factor could not be ruled out. A later genetic analysis associated a missense DCLRE1C variant with V-gene and J-gene trimming of TCR beta chains, and an independent cohort replicated the association. A total of around 150 TCR beta chains were listed by the study as associated with cytomegalovirus. In an earlier analysis of several hundred of the donors, most TCR beta V segments were observed in productive rearrangements about 87% or about 30% of the time, broadly matching IMGT annotations. According to a later genetic analysis, donors in an Asian-associated ancestry cluster had fewer N-insertions in productive TCRs than the roughly 700-donor mean. Because counts were too low, approximately 18 rarely observed V segments, including chromosome 9 orphons, were excluded from the earlier analysis of 587 of the donors. A later analysis found that HLA-associated TCR beta chains were more clonally expanded and had lower generation probabilities than equally common non-associated chains. When HLA alleles, especially DR and DQ, strongly co-occurred, attributing TCR associations to individual alleles was difficult. A later analysis reported that several top co-occurrence clusters appeared linked to parvovirus B19, influenza, CMV and Epstein-Barr virus. According to a later analysis, TCR association rates differed among HLA loci, with DRB1 alleles showing the most associated TCRs and HLA-C alleles showing the fewest. Because the 87-base-pair reads could not distinguish some IMGT-functional V segments, including TRBV6-2 and TRBV6-3, those segments were excluded. The cohort was sequenced for TCR beta chains only, and without alpha or paired-chain data the features that could be detected were limited. While some public TCRs were present in many individuals, most TCR sequences turned up only very rarely across donors. At a false discovery rate of 0.05, a later analysis linked some 18,000 TCR beta sequences to specific HLA alleles. A few of the identified cytomegalovirus-associated TCR beta chains were confirmed in vitro to be specific for cytomegalovirus antigens. A cluster of highly shared sequence variants was judged likely to be a technical artifact of the sequencing pipeline. According to the authors, the approach could potentially be generalized to other disease states and immunological phenotypes. Because HLA typing was missing for some donors at each locus, association tests included only the typed subset. In both the original and validation cohorts, the classifier was reported to diagnose cytomegalovirus status with high specificity and sensitivity.

The chain employs TRBV11-2 and TRBJ2-7; a stretch of 9 junction bases matches TRBD1. The sequence derives from a woman in her sixties in good health and CMV-seropositive. Sequencing used PBMCs. The CDR3 region: CASSFRTGGHEQYF. The DNA is TGTGCCAGCAGCTTTAGAACAGGGGGCCACGAGCAGTACTTC. The full variable domain, completed from the reference TRBV11-2 and TRBJ2-7 proteins outside the CDR3, reads EAGVAQSPRYKIIEKRQSVAFWCNPISGHATLYWYQQILGQGPKLLIQFQNNGVVDDSQLPKDRFSAERLKGVDSTLKIQPAKLEDSAVYLCASSFRTGGHEQYFGPGTRLTVT.